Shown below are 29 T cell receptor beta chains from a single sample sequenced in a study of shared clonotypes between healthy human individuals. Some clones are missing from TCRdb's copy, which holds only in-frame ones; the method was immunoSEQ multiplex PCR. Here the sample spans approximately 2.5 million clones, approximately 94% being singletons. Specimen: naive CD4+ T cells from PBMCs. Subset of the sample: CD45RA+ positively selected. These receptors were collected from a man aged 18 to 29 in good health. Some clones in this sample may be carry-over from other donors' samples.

The CDR3 bases are TGCGCCAGCAGCTTGGCCGTAGGACAGGGTATATCCTACGAGCAGTACTTC. It yields the protein CASSLAVGQGISYEQYF. This chain joins TRBV5-1 and TRBJ2-7, with 8 bases that match TRBD1. Germline CDR1 SGHRS, CDR2 YFSETQ. CDR3 length: 17 amino acids. The J segment lost 1 base and the V segment lost 0 bases, leaving 9 bases of the junction unmatched.

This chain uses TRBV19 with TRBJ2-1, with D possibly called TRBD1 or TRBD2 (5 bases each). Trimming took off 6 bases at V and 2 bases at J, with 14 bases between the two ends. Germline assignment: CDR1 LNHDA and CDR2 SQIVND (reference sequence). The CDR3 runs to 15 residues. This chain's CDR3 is CASRPPGAPYNEQFF. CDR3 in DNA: TGTGCCAGTAGGCCCCCCGGGGCGCCCTACAATGAGCAGTTCTTC.

The CDR3 region is CASSELGSPSTDTQYF. The CDR3, as DNA: TGTGCCAGCAGTGAATTGGGTAGCCCTAGCACAGATACGCAGTATTTT. The chain is built from TRBV2 and TRBJ2-3; unclear D gene. The CDR3 is 16 residues long. Germline CDR1 reads SNHLY; CDR2 reads FYNNEI. The V gene lost 2 bases and the J gene lost 0 bases, with 12 bases spanning the gap.

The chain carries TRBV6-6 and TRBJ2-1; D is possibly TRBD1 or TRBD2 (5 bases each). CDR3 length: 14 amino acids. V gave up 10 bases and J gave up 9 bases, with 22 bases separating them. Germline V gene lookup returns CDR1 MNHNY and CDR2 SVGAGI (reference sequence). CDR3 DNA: TGTGCCATAGCAAGTGGGACCGGACGGGGTGAGCAGTTCTTC. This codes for CAIASGTGRGEQFF.

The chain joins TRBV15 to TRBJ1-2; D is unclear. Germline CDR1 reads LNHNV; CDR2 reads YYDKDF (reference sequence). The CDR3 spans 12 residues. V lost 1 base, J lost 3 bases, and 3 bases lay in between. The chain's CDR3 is CATSRGDYGYTF. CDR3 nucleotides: TGTGCCACCAGCAGAGGTGACTATGGCTACACCTTC.

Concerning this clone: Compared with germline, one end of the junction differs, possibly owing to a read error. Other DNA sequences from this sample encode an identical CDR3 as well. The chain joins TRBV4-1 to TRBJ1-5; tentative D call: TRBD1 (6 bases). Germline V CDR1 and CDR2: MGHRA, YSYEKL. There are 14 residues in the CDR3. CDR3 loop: CASSQEPGDQPQHF. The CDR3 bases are TGTGCCAGCAGCCAAGAACCAGGGGATCAGCCCCAGCATTTT.

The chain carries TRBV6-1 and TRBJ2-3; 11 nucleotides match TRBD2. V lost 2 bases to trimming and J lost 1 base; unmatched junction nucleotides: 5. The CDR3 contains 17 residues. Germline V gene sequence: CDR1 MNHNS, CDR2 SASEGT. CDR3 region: CASSERPLAGGTDTQYF. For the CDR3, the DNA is TGTGCCAGCAGTGAAAGGCCACTAGCGGGAGGCACAGATACGCAGTATTTT.

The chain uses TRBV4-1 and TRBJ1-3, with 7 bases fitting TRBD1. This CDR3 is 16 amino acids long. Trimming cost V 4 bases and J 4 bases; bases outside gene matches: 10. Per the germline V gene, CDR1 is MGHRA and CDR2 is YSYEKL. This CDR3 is CASSRQTGEYGNTIYF. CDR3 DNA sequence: TGCGCCAGCAGCCGCCAAACAGGGGAATACGGAAACACCATATATTTT.

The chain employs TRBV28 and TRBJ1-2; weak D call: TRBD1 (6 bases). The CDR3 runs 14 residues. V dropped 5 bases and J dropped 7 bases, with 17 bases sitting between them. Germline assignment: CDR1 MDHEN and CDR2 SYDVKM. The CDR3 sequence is CASSVGQGRGGYTF. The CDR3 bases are TGTGCCAGCAGTGTGGGACAAGGCCGGGGTGGCTACACCTTC.

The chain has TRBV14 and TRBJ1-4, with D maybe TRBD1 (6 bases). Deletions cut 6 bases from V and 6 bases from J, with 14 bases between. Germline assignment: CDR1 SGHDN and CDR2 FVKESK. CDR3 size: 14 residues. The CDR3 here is CASSRTAVDEKLFF. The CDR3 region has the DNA TGTGCCAGCAGTCGGACAGCGGTGGATGAAAAACTGTTTTTT.

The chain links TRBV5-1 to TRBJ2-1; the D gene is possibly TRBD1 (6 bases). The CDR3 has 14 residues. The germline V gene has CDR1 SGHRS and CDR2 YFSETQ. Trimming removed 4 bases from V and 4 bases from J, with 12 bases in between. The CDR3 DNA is TGCGCCAGCAGCCAGGGGACGGAATACAATGAGCAGTTCTTC. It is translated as CASSQGTEYNEQFF.

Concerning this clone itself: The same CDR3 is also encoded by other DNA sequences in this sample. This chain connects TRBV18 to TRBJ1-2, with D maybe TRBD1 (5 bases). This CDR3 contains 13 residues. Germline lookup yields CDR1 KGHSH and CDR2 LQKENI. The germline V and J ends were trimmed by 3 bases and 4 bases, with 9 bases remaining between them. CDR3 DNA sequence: TGTGCCAGCTCACCTGGGACGGTCTATGGCTACACCTTC. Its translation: CASSPGTVYGYTF.

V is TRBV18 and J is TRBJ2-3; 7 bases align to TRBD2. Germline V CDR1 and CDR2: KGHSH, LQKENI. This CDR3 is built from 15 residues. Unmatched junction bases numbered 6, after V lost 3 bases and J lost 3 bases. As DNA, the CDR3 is TGTGCCAGCTCACCCTGGTCTAGCGGTACAGATACGCAGTATTTT. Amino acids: CASSPWSSGTDTQYF.

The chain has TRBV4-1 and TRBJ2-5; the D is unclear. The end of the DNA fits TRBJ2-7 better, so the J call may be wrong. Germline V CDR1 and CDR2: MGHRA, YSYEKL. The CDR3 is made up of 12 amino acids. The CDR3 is CASSQGPYEQYF. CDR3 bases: TGCGCCAGCAGCCAAGGGCCCTACGAGCAGTACTTC.

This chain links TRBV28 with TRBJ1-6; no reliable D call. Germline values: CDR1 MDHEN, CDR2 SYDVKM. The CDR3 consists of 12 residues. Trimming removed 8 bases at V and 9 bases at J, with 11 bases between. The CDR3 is CASCDGFSPLHF. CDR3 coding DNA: TGTGCCAGCTGCGACGGGTTTTCACCCCTCCACTTT.

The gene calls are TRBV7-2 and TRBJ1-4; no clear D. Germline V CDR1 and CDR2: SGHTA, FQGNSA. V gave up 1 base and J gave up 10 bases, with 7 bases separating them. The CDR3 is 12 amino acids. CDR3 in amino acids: CASSLGVGKLFF. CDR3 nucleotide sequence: TGTGCCAGCAGCTTAGGAGTTGGAAAACTGTTTTTT.

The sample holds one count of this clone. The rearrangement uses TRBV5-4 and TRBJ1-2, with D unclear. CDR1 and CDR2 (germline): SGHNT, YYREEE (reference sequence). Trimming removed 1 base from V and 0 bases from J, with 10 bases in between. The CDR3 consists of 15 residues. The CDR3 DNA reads TGTGCCAGCAGCTTGTTCCCCAAAACTAACTATGGCTACACCTTC. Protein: CASSLFPKTNYGYTF. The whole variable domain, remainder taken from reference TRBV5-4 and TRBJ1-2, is ETGVTQSPTHLIKTRGQQVTLRCSSQSGHNTVSWYQQALGQGPQFIFQYYREEENGRGNFPPRFSGLQFPNYSSELNVNALELDDSALYLCASSLFPKTNYGYTFGSGTRLTVV.

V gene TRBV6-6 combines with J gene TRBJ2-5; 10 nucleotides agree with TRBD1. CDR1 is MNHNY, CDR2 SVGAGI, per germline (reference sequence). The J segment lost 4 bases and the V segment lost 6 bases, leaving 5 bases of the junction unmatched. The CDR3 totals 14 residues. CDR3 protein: CASRTGGGLETQYF. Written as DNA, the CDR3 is TGTGCCAGCAGGACAGGGGGCGGATTAGAGACCCAGTACTTC.

CDR3 sequence reads: CAIRDRGLYGYTF. The CDR3 nucleotides are TGTGCCATTCGGGACAGGGGGCTTTATGGCTACACCTTC. This rearrangement joins TRBV28 to TRBJ1-2; 12 bases are a match to TRBD1. The CDR3 covers 13 residues. Germline-derived CDR1 and CDR2 are MDHEN and SYDVKM. V shed 10 bases and J 5 bases; nucleotides not matched to a gene: 5.

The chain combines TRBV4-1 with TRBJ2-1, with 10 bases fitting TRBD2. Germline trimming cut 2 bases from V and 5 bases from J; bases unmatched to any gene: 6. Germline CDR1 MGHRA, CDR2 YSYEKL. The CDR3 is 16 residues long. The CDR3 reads CASSQTGLAADNEQFF. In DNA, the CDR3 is TGCGCCAGCAGCCAAACAGGACTAGCGGCCGACAATGAGCAGTTCTTC.

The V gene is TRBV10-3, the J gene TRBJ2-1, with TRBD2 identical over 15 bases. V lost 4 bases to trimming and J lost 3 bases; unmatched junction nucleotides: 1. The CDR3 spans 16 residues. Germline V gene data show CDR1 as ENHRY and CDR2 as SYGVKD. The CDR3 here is CAISGTSGRDYNEQFF. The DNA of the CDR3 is TGTGCCATCAGTGGGACTAGCGGGAGGGACTACAATGAGCAGTTCTTC.

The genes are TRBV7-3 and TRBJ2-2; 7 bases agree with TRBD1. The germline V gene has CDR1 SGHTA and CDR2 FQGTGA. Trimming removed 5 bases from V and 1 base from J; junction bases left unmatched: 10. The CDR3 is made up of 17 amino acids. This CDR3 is CASSHGRQGVNTGELFF. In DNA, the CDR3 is TGTGCCAGCAGCCACGGACGCCAGGGGGTGAACACCGGGGAGCTGTTTTTT.

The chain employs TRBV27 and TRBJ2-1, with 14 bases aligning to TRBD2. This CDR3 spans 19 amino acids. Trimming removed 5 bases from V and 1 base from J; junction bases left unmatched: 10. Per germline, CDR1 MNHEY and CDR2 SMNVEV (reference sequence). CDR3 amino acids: CASSTRTSGRRASYNEQFF. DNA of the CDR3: TGTGCCAGCAGTACTCGGACTAGCGGGAGGCGGGCGTCCTACAATGAGCAGTTCTTC.

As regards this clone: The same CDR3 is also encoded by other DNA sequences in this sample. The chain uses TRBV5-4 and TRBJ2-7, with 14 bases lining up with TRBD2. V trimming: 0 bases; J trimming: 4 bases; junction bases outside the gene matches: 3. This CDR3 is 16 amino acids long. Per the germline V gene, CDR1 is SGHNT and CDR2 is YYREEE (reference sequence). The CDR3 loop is CASSLGGTSGSYEQYF. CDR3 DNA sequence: TGTGCCAGCAGCTTGGGGGGGACTAGCGGGAGTTACGAGCAGTACTTC.

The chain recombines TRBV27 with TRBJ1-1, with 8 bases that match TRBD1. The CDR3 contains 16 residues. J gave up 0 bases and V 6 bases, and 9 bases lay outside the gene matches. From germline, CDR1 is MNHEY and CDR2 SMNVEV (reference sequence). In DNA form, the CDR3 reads TGTGCCAGCAGCGATGGACAGGGTCGAATGAACACTGAAGCTTTCTTT. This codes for CASSDGQGRMNTEAFF.

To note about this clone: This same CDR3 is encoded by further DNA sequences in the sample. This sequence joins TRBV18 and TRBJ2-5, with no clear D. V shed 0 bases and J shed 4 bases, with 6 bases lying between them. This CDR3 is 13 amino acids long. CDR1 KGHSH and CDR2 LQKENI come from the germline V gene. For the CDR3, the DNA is TGTGCCAGCTCACCACCTTCTTCAGAGACCCAGTACTTC. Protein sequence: CASSPPSSETQYF.

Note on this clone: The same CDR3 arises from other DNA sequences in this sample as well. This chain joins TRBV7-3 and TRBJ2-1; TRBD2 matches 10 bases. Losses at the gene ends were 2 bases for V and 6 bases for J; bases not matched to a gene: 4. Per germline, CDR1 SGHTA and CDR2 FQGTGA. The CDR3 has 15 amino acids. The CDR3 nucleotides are TGTGCCAGCAGCTTACGTCTAGCGGGAGCCAATGAGCAGTTCTTC. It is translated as CASSLRLAGANEQFF.

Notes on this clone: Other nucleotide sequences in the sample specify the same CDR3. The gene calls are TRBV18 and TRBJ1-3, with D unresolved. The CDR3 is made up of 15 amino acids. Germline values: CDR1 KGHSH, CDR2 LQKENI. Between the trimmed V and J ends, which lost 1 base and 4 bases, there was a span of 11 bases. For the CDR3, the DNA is TGTGCCAGCTCACCACGGGGAGACTCGGGAAACACCATATATTTT. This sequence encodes CASSPRGDSGNTIYF. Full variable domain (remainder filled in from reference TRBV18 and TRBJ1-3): NAGVMQNPRHLVRRRGQEARLRCSPMKGHSHVYWYRQLPEEGLKFMVYLQKENIIDESGMPKERFSAEFPKEGPSILRIQQVVRGDSAAYFCASSPRGDSGNTIYFGEGSWLTVV.

This chain's CDR3 is CASSEWGGDNEKLFF. The CDR3 coding sequence is TGTGCCAGCAGTGAATGGGGGGGAGATAATGAAAAACTGTTTTTT. The rearrangement joins TRBV2 to TRBJ1-4; tentative D call: TRBD1 (5 bases). The CDR3 runs to 15 residues. Per the germline V gene, CDR1 is SNHLY and CDR2 is FYNNEI. V was trimmed by 2 bases and J by 4 bases, leaving 11 bases between them. Supplemented by reference TRBV2 and TRBJ1-4, the full variable domain reads EPEVTQTPSHQVTQMGQEVILRCVPISNHLYFYWYRQILGQKVEFLVSFYNNEISEKSEIFDDQFSVERPDGSNFTLKIRSTKLEDSAMYFCASSEWGGDNEKLFFGSGTQLSVL.